What follows are 17 T cell receptor beta chains derived from one specimen sequenced in a study of CD8 T cells in ankylosing spondylitis. Each CDR3 protein gets one entry after TCRdb re-called the 5' RACE reads with MiXCR. The table records about 110,000 distinct CDR3 sequences, about 25% of them present only once. Sequencing was performed on synovial fluid, either unsorted or a sorted T cell fraction (not recorded which). These receptor sequences come from a male donor with ankylosing spondylitis.

The V call is TRBV11-2, the J call TRBJ2-1; D remains unclear. Between the trimmed V and J ends, which lost 2 bases and 4 bases, there was a span of 24 bases. The CDR3 covers 19 residues. CDR1 and CDR2 from the germline V gene are SGHAT and FQNNGV. CDR3 sequence reads: CASSLSKISGRTEYNEQFF. The CDR3 bases are TGTGCCAGCAGCTTATCCAAAATAAGTGGGCGCACGGAATACAATGAGCAGTTCTTC.

This clonotype has a count of ten or more. The chain combines TRBV20-1 with TRBJ2-1; 7 positions agree with TRBD2. Trimming cost V 6 bases and J 0 bases; bases outside gene matches: 5. There are 14 residues in the CDR3. The germline V gene encodes CDR1 DFQATT and CDR2 SNEGSKA (reference sequence). The CDR3 nucleotides are TGCAGTGCGCCGGGGGGACTCTCCTACAATGAGCAGTTCTTC. Amino acid sequence: CSAPGGLSYNEQFF.

This clonotype was counted at least ten times. The chain carries TRBV12-3 or TRBV12-4 and TRBJ2-3; TRBD1 matches at 7 bases. CDR3 length: 15 amino acids. V shed 6 bases, J shed 5 bases, and the junction held 11 bases outside the gene matches. The CDR3 here is CASSYPTSGGDTQYF. The CDR3 nucleotides are TGTGCCAGCAGCTATCCAACCTCAGGGGGAGATACGCAGTATTTT.

This sequence joins TRBV27 and TRBJ2-1; 7 nucleotides align to TRBD2. Trimming removed 3 bases from V and 5 bases from J; junction bases left unmatched: 13. Germline CDR1 reads MNHEY; CDR2 reads SMNVEV (reference sequence). The CDR3 runs 17 residues. Written as DNA, the CDR3 is TGTGCCAGCAGTTTTCCCCCCAATACGGCGGGAGACAATGAGCAGTTCTTC. Residues: CASSFPPNTAGDNEQFF.

This clonotype was counted many times. The rearrangement joins TRBV6-1 to TRBJ1-1; the D is unclear. The length of the CDR3 is 15 residues. V was clipped by 4 bases and J by 2 bases, with 14 bases between them. The germline CDR1 and CDR2 sequences are MNHNS and SASEGT. The CDR3 is CASSGELFPNTEAFF. The CDR3 bases are TGTGCCAGCAGTGGGGAATTGTTCCCAAACACTGAAGCTTTCTTT.

This clonotype was observed a handful of times. This chain connects TRBV12-3 or TRBV12-4 to TRBJ1-5; 7 bases fit TRBD1. V was pared by 5 bases and J by 2 bases, with 6 bases of the junction left unmatched. This CDR3 contains 15 residues. The CDR3, as DNA: TGTGCCAGCAGTCCGACAGGGTTGGGCAATCAGCCCCAGCATTTT. The encoded protein is CASSPTGLGNQPQHF.

The rearrangement uses TRBV3-1 and TRBJ1-1; a possible D gene is TRBD1 (5 bases). V lost 1 base and J lost 4, with 10 bases in between. Germline values: CDR1 LGHDT, CDR2 YNNKEL (reference sequence). The CDR3 spans 14 residues. The CDR3 DNA reads TGTGCCAGCAGCCAAGTCGGGGGGACCACTGAAGCTTTCTTT. Translating gives CASSQVGGTTEAFF.

This rearrangement joins TRBV7-2 to TRBJ2-7; 10 positions match TRBD2. The ends lost 1 base at V and 7 bases at J; junction bases unmatched: 7. This CDR3 region has 15 residues. Germline lookup yields CDR1 SGHTA and CDR2 FQGNSA. The chain's CDR3 is CASSLGTSGQGEQYV. The CDR3 DNA reads TGTGCCAGCAGCTTAGGGACTAGCGGACAAGGGGAGCAGTACGTC.

This clonotype was picked up a small number of times. The chain joins TRBV14 to TRBJ2-3; TRBD2 matches at 9 bases. The J segment lost 4 bases and the V segment lost 3 bases, leaving 8 bases of the junction unmatched. Germline CDR1 and CDR2: SGHDN and FVKESK. The CDR3 is made up of 16 amino acids. The CDR3 DNA reads as TGTGCCAGCAGCCAGATTGGCGGGAGGGTCGCAGATACGCAGTATTTT. This codes for CASSQIGGRVADTQYF.

This clonotype was seen only a few times. The gene calls are TRBV25-1 and TRBJ1-5, with 7 bases that match TRBD1. This CDR3 is built from 14 residues. The germline CDR1 and CDR2 sequences are MGHDK and SYGVNS. With V trimmed by 3 bases and J by 5 bases, 4 bases remained unmatched. The CDR3 region has the DNA TGTGCCAGCAGTGAGGTAGGGGGCGATCAGCCCCAGCATTTT. Its protein is CASSEVGGDQPQHF. Looking up the rest from reference TRBV25-1 and TRBJ1-5 gives the full variable domain: EADIYQTPRYLVIGTGKKITLECSQTMGHDKMYWYQQDPGMELHLIHYSYGVNSTEKGDLSSESTVSRIRTEHFPLTLESARPSHTSQYLCASSEVGGDQPQHFGDGTRLSIL.

This clonotype was detected only a few times. In DNA form, the CDR3 reads TGTGCCACCAGCAGAGAAGAGGGACTCGGGGGCATAGCCAAAAACATTCAGTACTTC. This translates into CATSREEGLGGIAKNIQYF. V and J are TRBV15 and TRBJ2-4, with D perhaps assigned TRBD1 or TRBD2 (6 bases each). CDR1 is LNHNV, CDR2 YYDKDF, per germline (reference sequence). The CDR3 length is 19 residues. V dropped 0 bases and J dropped 0 bases, with 18 bases sitting between them.

The chain employs TRBV20-1 and TRBJ2-5; 9 nucleotides match TRBD2. J was trimmed by 4 bases and V by 3 bases; bases with no gene match: 6. From germline, CDR1 is DFQATT and CDR2 SNEGSKA (reference sequence). This CDR3 contains 14 residues. CDR3 protein: CSASFSGRGETQYF. CDR3 nucleotide sequence: TGCAGTGCTAGTTTTAGCGGGAGAGGAGAGACCCAGTACTTC.

A note on this clonotype: One junction end does not reproduce the germline sequence, and a read error may be involved. V usage is TRBV5-1 and J usage is TRBJ2-7; the D is unclear. The CDR3 loop spans 16 amino acids. Germline-derived CDR1 and CDR2 are SGHRS and YFSETQ. The CDR3 bases are TGCGCCAGCAGCCGAGAACCCATCGACGGGTCCTACGAGCTGTACTTC. Translating gives CASSREPIDGSYELYF.

This chain uses TRBV29-1 with TRBJ1-2; tentative D call: TRBD1 (6 bases). The CDR3 runs 12 residues. Germline values: CDR1 SQVTM, CDR2 ANQGSEA. The V gene lost 4 bases and the J gene lost 4 bases, with 10 bases spanning the gap. The CDR3 reads CSVGDTGYGYTF. The CDR3 coding sequence is TGCAGCGTTGGGGACACGGGCTATGGCTACACCTTC. Full variable domain (rest looked up from reference TRBV29-1 and TRBJ1-2): SAVISQKPSRDICQRGTSLTIQCQVDSQVTMMFWYRQQPGQSLTLIATANQGSEATYESGFVIDKFPISRPNLTFSTLTVSNMSPEDSSIYLCSVGDTGYGYTFGSGTRLTVV.

This clonotype was detected only a few times. The chain is built from TRBV19 and TRBJ2-1; 8 bases agree with TRBD1. CDR1 is LNHDA, CDR2 SQIVND, per germline (reference sequence). The CDR3 consists of 13 residues. V trimming: 6 bases; J trimming: 5 bases; junction bases outside the gene matches: 3. CDR3 bases: TGTGCCAGTAGGCAGACAGGGGACAATGAGCAGTTCTTC. Translation: CASRQTGDNEQFF.

The V gene is TRBV6-1, the J gene TRBJ2-5, with TRBD1 matching over 7 bases. Losses at the gene ends were 3 bases for V and 2 bases for J; bases not matched to a gene: 6. CDR3 length equals 15 residues. CDR1 MNHNS and CDR2 SASEGT come from the germline V gene. The CDR3, as DNA: TGTGCCAGCAGTGACGAGTCAGGGGGACAAGAGACCCAGTACTTC. It yields the protein CASSDESGGQETQYF.

J is TRBJ1-1 and V is TRBV5-6; D possibly corresponds to TRBD1 (5 bases). Germline V gene sequence: CDR1 SGHDT, CDR2 YYEEEE. The CDR3 has 14 amino acids. Trimming stripped 3 bases from V and 6 bases from J, with 15 bases between. In DNA form, the CDR3 reads TGTGCCAGCAGCTCCCCCAGGGAGGCGGCTGAAGCTTTCTTT. It yields the protein CASSSPREAAEAFF.